These 16 T cell receptor beta chains were sequenced from one sample in a study of PD-1 blockade in classical Hodgkin lymphoma. Specified time point: cycle 4 day 1 (C4D1), after 6 weeks of nivolumab. Each patient relapsed following autologous stem cell transplantation, and prior brentuximab vedotin exposure differed. Sequenced by immunoSEQ multiplex PCR; TCRdb stores in-frame clones only, minus some. The table includes around 40,000 clones, around four fifths detected once. Source: peripheral blood mononuclear cells (PBMCs), taken before the fourth cycle of nivolumab. Every receptor here comes from a human donor with classical Hodgkin lymphoma.

The rearrangement joins TRBV2 to TRBJ2-2; 7 bases fit TRBD2. CDR3 size: 17 residues. After removal of 3 bases from V and 3 bases from J, the junction contained 10 bases not matched to a gene. Germline values: CDR1 SNHLY, CDR2 FYNNEI. The CDR3 loop is CASSDARVRGDTGELFF. As DNA, the CDR3 is TGTGCCAGCAGTGATGCCCGGGTCCGGGGGGACACCGGGGAGCTGTTTTTT. Full variable domain (rest looked up from reference TRBV2 and TRBJ2-2): EPEVTQTPSHQVTQMGQEVILRCVPISNHLYFYWYRQILGQKVEFLVSFYNNEISEKSEIFDDQFSVERPDGSNFTLKIRSTKLEDSAMYFCASSDARVRGDTGELFFGEGSRLTVL.

The chain combines TRBV4-3 with TRBJ2-7; TRBD2 matches at 12 bases. V shed 1 base and J 3 bases; nucleotides not matched to a gene: 1. The CDR3 runs 15 residues. Germline CDR1 LGHNA, CDR2 YSLEER. The CDR3 loop reads CASSQGLAGDYEQYF. The CDR3 DNA is TGCGCCAGCAGCCAAGGACTAGCGGGAGACTACGAGCAGTACTTC.

This clone was recorded only once. The chain has TRBV27 and TRBJ2-1; 7 nucleotides agree with TRBD1. From germline, CDR1 is MNHEY and CDR2 SMNVEV (reference sequence). The V gene end was trimmed by 5 bases and the J gene end by 1 base; junction bases not matched to a gene: 5. CDR3 length: 15 residues. The CDR3: CASSAHRGSYNEQFF. The DNA for the CDR3 is TGTGCCAGCAGTGCGCACAGGGGTTCCTACAATGAGCAGTTCTTC.

This chain connects TRBV15 to TRBJ2-3; TRBD2 matches at 12 bases. This CDR3 has 17 amino acids. With 0 bases clipped from V and 4 bases from J, the junction kept 5 bases outside the gene matches. Germline V lookup: CDR1 LNHNV, CDR2 YYDKDF (reference sequence). The DNA for the CDR3 is TGTGCCACCAGCAGAGATCTAGCGGGGGGGCTTGCAGATACGCAGTATTTT. It is translated as CATSRDLAGGLADTQYF.

The chain recombines TRBV10-3 with TRBJ1-1, with no clear D. Trimming took off 6 bases at V and 3 bases at J, with 14 bases between the two ends. The CDR3 runs 14 residues. Germline CDR1 reads ENHRY; CDR2 reads SYGVKD. The CDR3 DNA follows: TGTGCCATCAGAGAAACTCGGAAGGACACTGAAGCTTTCTTT. As protein: CAIRETRKDTEAFF.

The J gene is TRBJ1-1, the V gene TRBV6-5, with no clear D. CDR3 size: 15 residues. Trimming cost V 2 bases and J 1 base, with 11 bases left between them. CDR1 is MNHEY, CDR2 SVGAGI, per germline. CDR3 nucleotides: TGTGCCAGCAGTTACCCCGGACGGCAGAACACTGAAGCTTTCTTT. It specifies CASSYPGRQNTEAFF.

This chain joins TRBV6-5 and TRBJ1-1; tentative D call: TRBD1 (6 bases). The V and J ends lost 6 bases and 5 bases respectively, with 19 bases between them. The CDR3 totals 15 residues. Germline-derived CDR1 and CDR2 are MNHEY and SVGAGI. In DNA, the CDR3 is TGTGCCAGCAGCTCCGGGGGCCTGTGGGGAACTGAAGCTTTCTTT. Translation gives CASSSGGLWGTEAFF.

This clone has a single count. The gene calls are TRBV6-5 and TRBJ1-2; 12 positions match TRBD1. The germline V gene has CDR1 MNHEY and CDR2 SVGAGI. The CDR3 length is 15 residues. The ends lost 0 bases at V and 8 bases at J; junction bases unmatched: 4. The DNA for the CDR3 is TGTGCCAGCAGTTACTCAGGGACAGGGGGCCACGGCTACACCTTC. Amino acids: CASSYSGTGGHGYTF.

This chain links TRBV7-9 with TRBJ2-7; TRBD1 agrees at 12 bases. Per the germline V gene, CDR1 is SEHNR and CDR2 is FQNEAQ (reference sequence). The CDR3 is made up of 17 amino acids. Unmatched junction bases numbered 9, after V lost 5 bases and J lost 1 base. This chain's CDR3 is CASSPGQGAGVSYEQYF. The DNA of the CDR3 is TGTGCCAGCAGCCCGGGACAGGGGGCTGGGGTTTCCTACGAGCAGTACTTC.

The J gene is TRBJ1-5, the V gene TRBV28, with D perhaps matching TRBD1 (5 bases). The CDR3 spans 14 residues. With 10 bases removed from V and 5 bases from J, the gap between germline ends came to 18 bases. Germline CDR1 is MDHEN and CDR2 is SYDVKM. The CDR3, as DNA: TGTGCCACCGCCTCTGCAGGGACCCATCAGCCCCAGCATTTT. Its translation is CATASAGTHQPQHF. Looking up the rest from reference TRBV28 and TRBJ1-5 gives the full variable domain: DVKVTQSSRYLVKRTGEKVFLECVQDMDHENMFWYRQDPGLGLRLIYFSYDVKMKEKGDIPEGYSVSREKKERFSLILESASTNQTSMYLCATASAGTHQPQHFGDGTRLSIL.

The chain carries TRBV5-1 and TRBJ2-7; TRBD2 agrees at 7 bases. This CDR3 has 14 amino acids. With 3 bases clipped from V and 0 bases from J, the junction kept 3 bases outside the gene matches. Germline loops: CDR1 SGHRS, CDR2 YFSETQ. CDR3 loop: CASSSSSGSYEQYF. CDR3 nucleotide sequence: TGCGCCAGCAGCTCATCTAGCGGCTCCTACGAGCAGTACTTC.

V is TRBV4-2 and J is TRBJ2-2; 10 bases align to TRBD2. The CDR3 has 16 amino acids. Germline V gene sequence: CDR1 LGHNA, CDR2 YNFKEQ. V was pared by 6 bases and J by 5 bases, with 9 bases of the junction left unmatched. The chain's CDR3 is CASRLLAGELTGELFF. The CDR3 DNA reads as TGTGCCAGCAGACTTCTAGCGGGGGAGCTTACCGGGGAGCTGTTTTTT.

The J gene is TRBJ1-1, the V gene TRBV4-2; D is perhaps TRBD1 (5 bases). The V end lost 1 base, the J end lost 3 bases, and 9 bases lay between the germline ends. The CDR3 runs to 14 residues. From germline, CDR1 is LGHNA and CDR2 YNFKEQ. The chain's CDR3 is CASSQGVGDTEAFF. CDR3 bases: TGTGCCAGCAGCCAAGGGGTAGGGGACACTGAAGCTTTCTTT.

This clone was observed a handful of times. The J gene is TRBJ2-7, the V gene TRBV13; weak D call: TRBD2 (6 bases). Germline V lookup: CDR1 PRHDT, CDR2 FYEKMQ (reference sequence). The CDR3 has 13 amino acids. Trimming shortened V by 5 bases and J by 4 bases, and 12 bases separated the two germline ends. The CDR3 bases are TGTGCCAGCAGCCGGGGACTTAAATACGAGCAGTACTTC. Amino acid sequence: CASSRGLKYEQYF.

The CDR3 bases are TGCGCCAGCAGCTTGGCGGGGACAGGGCCTAATGAAAAACTGTTTTTT. This encodes CASSLAGTGPNEKLFF. The chain joins TRBV5-1 to TRBJ1-4; 9 bases are shared with TRBD1. Germline CDR1 SGHRS, CDR2 YFSETQ. The CDR3 is made up of 16 amino acids. The V segment lost 0 bases and the J segment 3 bases; nucleotides outside the gene matches: 3.

This clone was seen more than once but under ten times. This chain joins TRBV12-5 and TRBJ1-1, with D unresolved. V lost 4 bases, J lost 5 bases, and 8 bases lay in between. Germline-derived CDR1 and CDR2 are LGHNT and FRNRAP. The CDR3 is 12 residues long. The CDR3 reads CASGYTRTEAFF. The CDR3 nucleotides are TGTGCTAGTGGTTATACCAGGACTGAAGCTTTCTTT.